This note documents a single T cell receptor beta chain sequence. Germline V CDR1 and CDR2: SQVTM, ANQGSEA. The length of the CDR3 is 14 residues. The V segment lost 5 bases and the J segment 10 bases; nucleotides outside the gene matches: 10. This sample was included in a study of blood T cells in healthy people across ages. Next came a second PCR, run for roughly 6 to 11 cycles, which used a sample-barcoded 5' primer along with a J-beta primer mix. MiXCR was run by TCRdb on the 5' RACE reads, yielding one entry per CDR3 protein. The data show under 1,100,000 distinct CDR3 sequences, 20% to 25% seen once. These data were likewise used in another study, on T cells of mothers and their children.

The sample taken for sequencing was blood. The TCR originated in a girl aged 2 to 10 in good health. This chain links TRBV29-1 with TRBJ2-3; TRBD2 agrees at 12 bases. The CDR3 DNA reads TGCAGCGTTATTACTAGCGGGGGGATACATGCGCAGTATTTT. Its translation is CSVITSGGIHAQYF.